This T cell receptor (beta chain) was captured in a study of human T cells and chemical hapten exposure. Across the study: The use of 2% DPC on roughly 2 cm by roughly 2 cm of upper inner arm skin constituted sensitization. Across the whole study, which lasted roughly 24 weeks, patients were given diphenylcyclopropenone on the scalp once a week. Points from the study as a whole: Clustering by CDR3 similarity yielded significantly more large clusters from expanded TCRs than controls.

Documented time point: patch test 1, 2 weeks after DPC sensitization. Documented treatment: therapeutic diphenylcyclopropenone sensitization with weekly scalp DPC. The authors' total RNA extraction used unfractionated whole blood. Remarks on this clonotype: The antigen is not known.

The CDR3 is 14 amino acids. Deletions cut 3 bases from V and 2 bases from J, with 10 bases between. TCRdb recomputed calls from the RACE reads with MiXCR, one row per CDR3 protein. Of 100,000 to 150,000 distinct CDR3 sequences in the sample, 12% to 15% are singletons; the top ten hold over 0.85%. The TCR comes from a man between 18 and 29 years old with alopecia areata. Some clones in this sample may be carry-over from other donors' samples. V usage is TRBV12-3 or TRBV12-4 and J usage is TRBJ1-2; D remains ambiguous. Sequences were derived from whole blood, sampled in connection with sensitization to the hapten diphenylcyclopropenone (DPC). DNA of the CDR3: TGTGCCAGCAGTTTTTCCAGGAAGAACTATGGCTACACCTTC. Its protein product is CASSFSRKNYGYTF.